What follows describes a single TCR beta chain. Its specificity is not known. This record comes from a study of cytomegalovirus exposure and HLA in healthy donors. Study-wide context: Early release data held approximately 81 million unique TCRs from HLA-typed donors. The study placed roughly four fifths of its approximately 400 genotyped donors in the Caucasian-associated ancestry cluster. Study-wide results and caveats: About 87% or about 30% of the time was how often most TCR beta V segments were productive, according to an earlier analysis.

The PCR was carried out with 60 Vbeta primers and 13 Jbeta primers. Profiling relied on immunoSEQ multiplex PCR, and the TCRdb table lists in-frame clones only, not all of them. Of about 89,000 clones listed, 63% were seen once; the top ten hold around 6.5%. The clonotype originates from a woman in her twenties or thirties in good health and CMV-seronegative. Sequenced sample: PBMCs.

For the CDR3, the DNA is TGTGCCATCAGTGAGTCTGGAGGGAGGGCTTCTGGAAACACCATATATTTT. Its translation is CAISESGGRASGNTIYF. V is TRBV10-3 and J is TRBJ1-3; D ambiguous. This CDR3 region has 17 residues. Trimming took off 0 bases at V and 1 base at J, with 13 bases between the two ends. Germline V gene data show CDR1 as ENHRY and CDR2 as SYGVKD.